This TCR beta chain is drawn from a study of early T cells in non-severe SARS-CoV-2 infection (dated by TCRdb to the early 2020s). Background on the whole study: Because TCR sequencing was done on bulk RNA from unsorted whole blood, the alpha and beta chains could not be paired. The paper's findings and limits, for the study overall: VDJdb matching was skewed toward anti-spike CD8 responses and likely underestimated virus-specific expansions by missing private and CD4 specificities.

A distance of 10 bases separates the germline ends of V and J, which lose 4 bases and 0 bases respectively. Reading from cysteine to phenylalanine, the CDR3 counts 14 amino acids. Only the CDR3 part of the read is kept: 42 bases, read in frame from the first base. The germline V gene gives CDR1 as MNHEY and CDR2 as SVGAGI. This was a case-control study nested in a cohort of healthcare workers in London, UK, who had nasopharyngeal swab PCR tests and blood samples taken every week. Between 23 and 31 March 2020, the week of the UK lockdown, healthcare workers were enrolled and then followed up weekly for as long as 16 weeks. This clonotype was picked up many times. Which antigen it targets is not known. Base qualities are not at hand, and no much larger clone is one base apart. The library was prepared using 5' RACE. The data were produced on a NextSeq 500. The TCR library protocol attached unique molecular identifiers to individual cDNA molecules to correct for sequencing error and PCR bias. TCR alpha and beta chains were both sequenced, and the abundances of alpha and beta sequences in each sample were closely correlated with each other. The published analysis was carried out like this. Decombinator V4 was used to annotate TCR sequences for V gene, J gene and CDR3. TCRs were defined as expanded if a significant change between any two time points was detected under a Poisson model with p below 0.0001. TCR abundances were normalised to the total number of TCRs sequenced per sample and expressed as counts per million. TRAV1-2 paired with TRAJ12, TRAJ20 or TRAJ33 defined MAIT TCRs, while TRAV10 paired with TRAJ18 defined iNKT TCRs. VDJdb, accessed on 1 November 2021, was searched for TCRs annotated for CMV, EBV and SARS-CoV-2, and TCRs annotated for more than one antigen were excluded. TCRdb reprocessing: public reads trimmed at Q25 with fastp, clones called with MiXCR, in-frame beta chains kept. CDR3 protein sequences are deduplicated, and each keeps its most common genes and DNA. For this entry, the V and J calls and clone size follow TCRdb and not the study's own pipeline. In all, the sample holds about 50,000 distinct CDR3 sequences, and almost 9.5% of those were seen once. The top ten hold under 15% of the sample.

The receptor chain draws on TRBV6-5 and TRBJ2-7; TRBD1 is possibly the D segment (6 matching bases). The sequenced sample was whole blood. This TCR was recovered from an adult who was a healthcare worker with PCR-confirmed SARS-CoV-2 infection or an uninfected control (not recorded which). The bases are TGTGCCAGCAGTTTTCAGGGGAACTCCTACGAGCAGTACTTC. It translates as CASSFQGNSYEQYF.